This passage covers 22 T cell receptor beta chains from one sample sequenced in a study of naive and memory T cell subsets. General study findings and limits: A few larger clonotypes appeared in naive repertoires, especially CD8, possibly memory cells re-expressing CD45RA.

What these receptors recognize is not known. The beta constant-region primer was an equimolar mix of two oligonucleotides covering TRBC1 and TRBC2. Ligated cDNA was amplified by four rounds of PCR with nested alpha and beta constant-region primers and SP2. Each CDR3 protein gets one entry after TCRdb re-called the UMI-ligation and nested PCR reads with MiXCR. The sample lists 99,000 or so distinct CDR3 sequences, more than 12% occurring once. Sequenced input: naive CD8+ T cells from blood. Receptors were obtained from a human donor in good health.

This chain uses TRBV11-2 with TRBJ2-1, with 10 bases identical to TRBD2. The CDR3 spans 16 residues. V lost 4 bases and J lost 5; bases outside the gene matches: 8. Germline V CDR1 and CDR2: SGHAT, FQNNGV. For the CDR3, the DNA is TGTGCCAGCAGCTCCACCGGGACTAGCGCCAACAATGAGCAGTTCTTC. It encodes CASSSTGTSANNEQFF.

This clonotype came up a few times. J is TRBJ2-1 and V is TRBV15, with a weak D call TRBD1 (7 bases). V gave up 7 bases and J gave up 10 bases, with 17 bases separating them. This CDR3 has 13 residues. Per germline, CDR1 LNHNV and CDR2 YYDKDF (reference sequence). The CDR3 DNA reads TGTGCCACCACAGGGACAGAACGGGAGGAGCAGTTCTTC. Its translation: CATTGTEREEQFF.

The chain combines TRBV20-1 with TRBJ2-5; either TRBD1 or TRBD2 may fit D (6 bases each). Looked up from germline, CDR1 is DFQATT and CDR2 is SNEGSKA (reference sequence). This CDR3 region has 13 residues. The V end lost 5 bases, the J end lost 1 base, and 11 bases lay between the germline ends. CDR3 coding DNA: TGCAGTGCTCCGGGGGCCCCCCAAGAGACCCAGTACTTC. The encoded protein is CSAPGAPQETQYF.

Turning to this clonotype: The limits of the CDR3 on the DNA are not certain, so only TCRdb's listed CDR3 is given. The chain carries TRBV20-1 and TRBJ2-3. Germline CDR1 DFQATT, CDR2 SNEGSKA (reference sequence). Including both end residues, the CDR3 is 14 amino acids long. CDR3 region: CSARFLERSILEYF.

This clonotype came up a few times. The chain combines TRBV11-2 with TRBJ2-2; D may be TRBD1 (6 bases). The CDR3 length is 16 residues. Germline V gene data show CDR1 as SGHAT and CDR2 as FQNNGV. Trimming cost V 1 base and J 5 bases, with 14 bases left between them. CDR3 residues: CASSLGWTVETGELFF. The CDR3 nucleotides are TGTGCCAGCAGCTTAGGATGGACAGTCGAGACCGGGGAGCTGTTTTTT.

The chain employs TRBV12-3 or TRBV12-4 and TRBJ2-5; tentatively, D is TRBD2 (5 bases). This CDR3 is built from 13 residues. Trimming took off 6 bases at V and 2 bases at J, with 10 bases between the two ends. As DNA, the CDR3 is TGTGCCAGCAGCGGACGGGAACAAGAGACCCAGTACTTC. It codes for CASSGREQETQYF.

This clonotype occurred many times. CDR3 coding DNA: TGTGCCACCACACGAAGAGGGGACAGCCAAGAGACCCAGTACTTC. This codes for CATTRRGDSQETQYF. The V call is TRBV2, the J call TRBJ2-5, with 7 nucleotides matching TRBD1. Per germline, CDR1 SNHLY and CDR2 FYNNEI. The V segment lost 10 bases and the J segment 1 base; nucleotides outside the gene matches: 12. The CDR3 extends over 15 amino acids.

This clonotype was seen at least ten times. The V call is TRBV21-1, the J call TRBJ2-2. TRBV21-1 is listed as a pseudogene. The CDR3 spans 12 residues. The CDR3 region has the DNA TGTGCCAGCAGCCCCCGTAGCGGGGAGCTGTTTTTT. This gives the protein CASSPRSGELFF.

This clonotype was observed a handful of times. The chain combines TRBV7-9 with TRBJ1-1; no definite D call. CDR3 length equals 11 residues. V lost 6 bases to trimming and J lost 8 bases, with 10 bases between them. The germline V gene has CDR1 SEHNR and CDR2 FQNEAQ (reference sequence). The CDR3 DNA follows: TGTGCCAGCAGAAGCTCCGGGGAAGCTTTCTTT. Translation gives CASRSSGEAFF.

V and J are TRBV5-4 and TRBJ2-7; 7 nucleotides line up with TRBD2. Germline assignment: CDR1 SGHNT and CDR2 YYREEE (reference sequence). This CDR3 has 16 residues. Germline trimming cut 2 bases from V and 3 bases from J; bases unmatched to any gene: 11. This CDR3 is CASSFLDVGGGYEQYF. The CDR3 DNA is TGTGCCAGCAGCTTTCTCGATGTAGGCGGGGGCTACGAGCAGTACTTC.

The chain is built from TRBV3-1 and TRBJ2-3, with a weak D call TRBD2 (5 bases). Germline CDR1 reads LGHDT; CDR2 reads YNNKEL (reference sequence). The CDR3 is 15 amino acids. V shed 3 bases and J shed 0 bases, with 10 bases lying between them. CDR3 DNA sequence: TGTGCCAGCAGCCACGAGGGATTTAGCACAGATACGCAGTATTTT. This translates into CASSHEGFSTDTQYF.

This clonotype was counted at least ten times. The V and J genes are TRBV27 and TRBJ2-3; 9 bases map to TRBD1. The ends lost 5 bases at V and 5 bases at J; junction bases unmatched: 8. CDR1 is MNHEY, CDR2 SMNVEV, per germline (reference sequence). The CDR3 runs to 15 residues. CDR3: CASSKTGGAVDTQYF. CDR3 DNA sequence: TGTGCCAGCAGTAAAACAGGGGGCGCGGTAGATACGCAGTATTTT.

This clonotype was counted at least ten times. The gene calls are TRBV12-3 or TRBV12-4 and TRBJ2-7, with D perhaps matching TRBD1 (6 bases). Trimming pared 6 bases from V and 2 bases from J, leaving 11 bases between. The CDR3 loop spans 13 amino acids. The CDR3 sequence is CASRGDKTYEQYF. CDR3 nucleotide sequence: TGTGCCAGCAGGGGGGACAAGACCTACGAGCAGTACTTC.

CDR3 sequence: CSARDRSGFSTDTQYF. The CDR3 nucleotides read TGCAGTGCTAGAGATCGGTCGGGCTTTAGCACAGATACGCAGTATTTT. This chain connects TRBV20-1 to TRBJ2-3; D is unclear. The CDR3 length is 16 residues. Trimming took off 0 bases at V and 0 bases at J, with 13 bases between the two ends. Germline-derived CDR1 and CDR2 are DFQATT and SNEGSKA (reference sequence).

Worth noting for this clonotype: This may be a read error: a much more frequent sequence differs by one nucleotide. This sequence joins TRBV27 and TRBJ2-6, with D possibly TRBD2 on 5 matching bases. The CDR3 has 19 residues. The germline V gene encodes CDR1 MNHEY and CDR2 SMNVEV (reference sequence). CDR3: CVSSYFTTGFYSGANVLTF. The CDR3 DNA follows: TGTGTCAGCTCCTACTTCACAACGGGGTTTTACTCTGGGGCCAACGTCCTGACTTTC.

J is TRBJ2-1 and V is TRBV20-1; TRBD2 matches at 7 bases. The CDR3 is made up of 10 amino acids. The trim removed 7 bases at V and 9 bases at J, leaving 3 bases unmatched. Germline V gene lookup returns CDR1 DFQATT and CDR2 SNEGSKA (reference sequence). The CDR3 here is CSVGGGEQFF. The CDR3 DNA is TGCAGTGTGGGGGGGGGTGAGCAGTTCTTC.

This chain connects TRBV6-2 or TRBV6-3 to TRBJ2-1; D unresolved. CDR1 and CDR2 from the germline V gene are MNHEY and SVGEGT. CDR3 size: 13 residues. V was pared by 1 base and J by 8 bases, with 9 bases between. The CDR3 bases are TGTGCCAGCAGTTACTTAGTTTTTGATGAGCAGTTCTTC. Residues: CASSYLVFDEQFF.

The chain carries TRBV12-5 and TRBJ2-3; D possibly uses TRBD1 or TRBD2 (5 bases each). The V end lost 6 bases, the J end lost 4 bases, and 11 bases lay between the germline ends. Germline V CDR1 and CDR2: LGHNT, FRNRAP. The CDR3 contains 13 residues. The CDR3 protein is CASGRGVSDTQYF. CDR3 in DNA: TGTGCTAGTGGCCGAGGGGTTTCAGATACGCAGTATTTT.

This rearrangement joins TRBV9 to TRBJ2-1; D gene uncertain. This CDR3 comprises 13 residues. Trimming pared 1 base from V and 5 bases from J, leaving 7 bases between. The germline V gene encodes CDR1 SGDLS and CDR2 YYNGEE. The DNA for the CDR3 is TGTGCCAGCAGCGTATATTTCAACAATGAGCAGTTCTTC. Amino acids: CASSVYFNNEQFF. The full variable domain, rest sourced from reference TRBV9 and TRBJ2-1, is DSGVTQTPKHLITATGQRVTLRCSPRSGDLSVYWYQQSLDQGLQFLIQYYNGEERAKGNILERFSAQQFPDLHSELNLSSLELGDSALYFCASSVYFNNEQFFGPGTRLTVL.

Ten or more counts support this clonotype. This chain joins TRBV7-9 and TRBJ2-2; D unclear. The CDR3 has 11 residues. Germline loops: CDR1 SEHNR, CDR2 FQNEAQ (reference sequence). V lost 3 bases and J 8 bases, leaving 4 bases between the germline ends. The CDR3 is CASSFVGELFF. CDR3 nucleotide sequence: TGTGCCAGCAGCTTTGTTGGGGAGCTGTTTTTT.

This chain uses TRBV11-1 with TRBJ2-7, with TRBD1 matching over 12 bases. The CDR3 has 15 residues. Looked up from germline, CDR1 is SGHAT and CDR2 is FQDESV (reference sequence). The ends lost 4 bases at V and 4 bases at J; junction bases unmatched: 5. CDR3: CASSSGTGGEYEQYF. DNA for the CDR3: TGTGCCAGCAGCTCAGGGACAGGGGGCGAATACGAGCAGTACTTC.

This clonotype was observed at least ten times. CDR3 sequence reads: CSAGPGTSGLLYTDTQYF. In DNA, the CDR3 is TGCAGTGCCGGTCCCGGGACTAGCGGGTTGTTGTACACAGATACGCAGTATTTT. The chain uses TRBV20-1 and TRBJ2-3; 12 nucleotides agree with TRBD2. This CDR3 is 18 amino acids long. V lost 6 bases and J lost 2; bases outside the gene matches: 15. Germline V CDR1 and CDR2: DFQATT, SNEGSKA (reference sequence).